The 22 T cell receptor beta chains reported below all come from one sample, sequenced in a study of cytomegalovirus exposure and HLA in healthy donors. PCR involved 60 Vbeta and 13 Jbeta primers. Profiled with immunoSEQ multiplex PCR; TCRdb holds only in-frame clones, not every one. There are about 160,000 clones in the sample; around four fifths occur only once, and around 0.91% lies in the top ten. The sample was PBMCs. These receptors were taken from a girl aged 2 to 9 in good health and CMV-seropositive.

The chain has TRBV27 and TRBJ2-1; 8 bases are shared with TRBD1. CDR1 and CDR2 (germline): MNHEY, SMNVEV (reference sequence). This CDR3 comprises 16 residues. Trimming took 7 bases from V and 3 from J; bases not matched to a gene: 11. The DNA for the CDR3 is TGTGCCAGCACCCAACAGGGGGTCATCGGCTACAATGAGCAGTTCTTC. Translation gives CASTQQGVIGYNEQFF.

The CDR3 reads CTSSQEPEAGPETQYF. The DNA for the CDR3 is TGCACCAGCAGCCAAGAACCCGAGGCGGGTCCAGAGACCCAGTACTTC. The gene calls are TRBV1 and TRBJ2-5; the table gives TRBD2 as D, unverified against the DNA. TRBV1 is a pseudogene. The CDR3 extends over 16 amino acids.

This clone was seen a single time. V usage is TRBV9 and J usage is TRBJ2-7, with a possible D match to TRBD2 (5 bases). CDR1 is SGDLS and CDR2 is YYNGEE in the germline V gene. The CDR3 runs to 14 residues. V dropped 3 bases and J dropped 2 bases, with 12 bases sitting between them. DNA of the CDR3: TGTGCCAGCAGCGCCGCGGACGGGACCTACGAGCAGTACTTC. Translated: CASSAADGTYEQYF.

This chain joins TRBV4-2 and TRBJ1-5; TRBD1 is a possible D gene (5 bases). V was shortened by 3 bases and J by 2 bases, with 17 bases between the two germline ends. Germline values: CDR1 LGHNA, CDR2 YNFKEQ. The CDR3 contains 17 residues. CDR3 region: CASSHDYRTRGNQPQHF. The DNA of the CDR3 is TGTGCCAGCAGCCACGATTACCGGACCAGGGGCAATCAGCCCCAGCATTTT.

This clone was seen a handful of times. This rearrangement joins TRBV5-6 to TRBJ1-6; 9 positions match TRBD1. The V gene's germline CDR1 is SGHDT and CDR2 YYEEEE. The CDR3 runs to 13 residues. The junction had 3 bases not matched to a gene; V was cut back by 0 bases and J by 14 bases. CDR3 nucleotide sequence: TGTGCCAGCAGCTTGGGGACAGGGGTGGCCCTCCACTTT. This translates into CASSLGTGVALHF.

In nucleotides, the CDR3 is TGTGCCAGCAGCGTATTAGCGGGGTACTCAAACATTCAGTACTTC. Protein product: CASSVLAGYSNIQYF. The chain combines TRBV9 with TRBJ2-4, with 8 positions matching TRBD2. V was clipped by 1 base and J by 6 bases; unmatched bases: 6. CDR1 is SGDLS and CDR2 is YYNGEE in the germline V gene. The CDR3 consists of 15 residues.

V is TRBV28 and J is TRBJ2-7; 9 bases agree with TRBD1. CDR3 length: 15 residues. V lost 1 base to trimming and J lost 2 bases; unmatched junction nucleotides: 3. Germline CDR1 MDHEN, CDR2 SYDVKM. In nucleotides, the CDR3 is TGTGCCAGCAGTTTATTTGGGACAGGGACCTACGAGCAGTACTTC. Encoded protein: CASSLFGTGTYEQYF.

The CDR3 loop reads CASSLVRGRTGELFF. CDR3 coding DNA: TGTGCCAGCAGCTTGGTCAGGGGAAGGACCGGGGAGCTGTTTTTT. The chain is built from TRBV5-4 and TRBJ2-2; D might be TRBD1 (6 bases). The CDR3 has 15 residues. The V end lost 0 bases, the J end lost 5 bases, and 11 bases lay between the germline ends. CDR1 and CDR2 from the germline V gene are SGHNT and YYREEE (reference sequence).

The rearrangement uses TRBV27 and TRBJ2-3, with 8 bases aligning to TRBD2. CDR1 is MNHEY and CDR2 is SMNVEV in the germline V gene (reference sequence). The CDR3 has 17 amino acids. Trimming removed 4 bases from V and 2 bases from J; junction bases left unmatched: 11. CDR3 amino acids: CASSSLIAGIHTDTQYF. The DNA for the CDR3 is TGTGCCAGCAGTTCCCTAATAGCGGGAATCCACACAGATACGCAGTATTTT.

The chain carries TRBV30 and TRBJ2-2; maybe TRBD2 (6 bases). This CDR3 spans 16 amino acids. CDR1 and CDR2 from the germline V gene are GTSNPN and SVGIG (reference sequence). Trimming shortened V by 2 bases and J by 5 bases, and 18 bases separated the two germline ends. In nucleotides, the CDR3 is TGTGCCTGGAGTCGCTCTGCGGGACGGGCTACCGGGGAGCTGTTTTTT. Protein product: CAWSRSAGRATGELFF. Supplemented by reference TRBV30 and TRBJ2-2, the full variable domain reads SQTIHQWPATLVQPVGSPLSLECTVEGTSNPNLYWYRQAAGRGLQLLFYSVGIGQISSEVPQNLSASRPQDRQFILSSKKLLLSDSGFYLCAWSRSAGRATGELFFGEGSRLTVL.

The J gene is TRBJ2-2, the V gene TRBV28, with 10 bases that match TRBD2. With V trimmed by 1 base and J by 4 bases, 3 bases remained unmatched. The germline V gene encodes CDR1 MDHEN and CDR2 SYDVKM. The CDR3 consists of 16 residues. CDR3 bases: TGTGCCAGCAGTTTATCTAGCGGGAGAATCACCGGGGAGCTGTTTTTT. Translating gives CASSLSSGRITGELFF.

The V and J genes are TRBV5-1 and TRBJ2-3; tentatively, D is TRBD2 (6 bases). Trimming took off 4 bases at V and 4 bases at J, with 22 bases between the two ends. The CDR3 is made up of 17 amino acids. The V gene's germline CDR1 is SGHRS and CDR2 YFSETQ. CDR3 bases: TGCGCCAGCAGCCTGGGGTCTCGCGGGGCGGCCCCAGATACGCAGTATTTT. Translating gives CASSLGSRGAAPDTQYF.

V gene TRBV14 combines with J gene TRBJ2-3; 9 positions agree with TRBD1. Trimming at V came to 4 bases and at J to 8 bases, leaving 4 bases not matched to a gene. Germline CDR1 and CDR2: SGHDN and FVKESK. The CDR3 runs to 13 residues. The CDR3 DNA reads as TGTGCCAGCAGCCTACAGGGGGCGGGTACGCAGTATTTT. Translation gives CASSLQGAGTQYF.

The V and J genes are TRBV10-1 and TRBJ2-2, with D unclear. The CDR3 has 12 amino acids. CDR1 is WNHNN, CDR2 SYGVQD, per germline (reference sequence). The V and J ends lost 3 bases and 6 bases respectively, with 5 bases between them. This CDR3 reads CASSDSAGELFF. The CDR3 DNA sequence: TGCGCCAGCAGTGATTCGGCCGGGGAGCTGTTTTTT.

The J gene is TRBJ1-1, the V gene TRBV27; TRBD1 might be the D (5 bases). This CDR3 is built from 15 residues. Trimming stripped 5 bases from V and 0 bases from J, with 13 bases between. The germline V gene encodes CDR1 MNHEY and CDR2 SMNVEV (reference sequence). In DNA form, the CDR3 reads TGTGCCAGCAGTATCCCGGGGGGTTTGAACACTGAAGCTTTCTTT. Translation: CASSIPGGLNTEAFF.

This chain uses TRBV28 with TRBJ1-1; D remains unclear. Germline-derived CDR1 and CDR2 are MDHEN and SYDVKM. This CDR3 comprises 11 residues. The V and J ends lost 5 bases and 7 bases respectively, with 8 bases between them. The CDR3 bases are TGTGCCAGCAGTACCCAGATTGAAGCTTTCTTT. This sequence encodes CASSTQIEAFF.

The chain uses TRBV7-9 and TRBJ1-2; D gene uncertain. This CDR3 is 11 amino acids long. The V and J ends lost 1 base and 8 bases respectively, with 5 bases between them. The germline V gene encodes CDR1 SEHNR and CDR2 FQNEAQ (reference sequence). Written as DNA, the CDR3 is TGTGCCAGCAGCTTAGGTCAGGGCTACACCTTC. Protein product: CASSLGQGYTF.

This clone was detected once. The chain joins TRBV4-1 to TRBJ1-5, with 10 bases identical to TRBD1. The CDR3 runs to 15 residues. Looked up from germline, CDR1 is MGHRA and CDR2 is YSYEKL. J gave up 6 bases and V 4 bases, and 6 bases lay outside the gene matches. CDR3: CASSRDRGITQPQHF. The CDR3 DNA is TGCGCCAGCAGCCGGGACAGGGGAATTACTCAGCCCCAGCATTTT.

The rearrangement uses TRBV27 and TRBJ1-1, with D possibly matching TRBD1 (6 bases). Trimming removed 2 bases from V and 8 bases from J, with 15 bases in between. The CDR3 consists of 14 residues. CDR1 is MNHEY, CDR2 SMNVEV, per germline (reference sequence). CDR3: CASSLGGAVSEAFF. The CDR3 DNA follows: TGTGCCAGCAGTTTAGGGGGGGCCGTCTCCGAAGCTTTCTTT.

In this sample, this clone turned up once. The gene calls are TRBV28 and TRBJ1-5, with TRBD1 as a possible D gene (6 bases). Trimming took 6 bases from V and 10 from J, leaving 22 bases between them. The CDR3 contains 15 residues. Germline V gene sequence: CDR1 MDHEN, CDR2 SYDVKM. The CDR3 protein is CASRLWGNTGPPQHF. CDR3 nucleotides: TGTGCCAGCAGGCTATGGGGCAATACAGGGCCCCCCCAGCATTTT. Based on the CDR3 plus reference TRBV28 and TRBJ1-5, the full variable domain is DVKVTQSSRYLVKRTGEKVFLECVQDMDHENMFWYRQDPGLGLRLIYFSYDVKMKEKGDIPEGYSVSREKKERFSLILESASTNQTSMYLCASRLWGNTGPPQHFGDGTRLSIL.

This chain uses TRBV6-1 with TRBJ2-5; 8 bases fit TRBD2. Germline CDR1 is MNHNS and CDR2 is SASEGT. There are 14 residues in the CDR3. J lost 9 bases, V lost 7 bases, and 13 bases had no gene match. The CDR3 nucleotides are TGTGCCAGCATCCATCGCGGGGGGTGGGGGGCCCAGTACTTC. Translation: CASIHRGGWGAQYF.

This chain uses TRBV29-1 with TRBJ1-1, with a tentative D call TRBD1 (6 bases). There are 12 residues in the CDR3. V was cut by 5 bases and J by 5 bases, with 12 bases left in between. CDR1 and CDR2 from the germline V gene are SQVTM and ANQGSEA. The CDR3 DNA sequence: TGCAGCGTTAAAGGGGGGGGGACTGAAGCTTTCTTT. This encodes CSVKGGGTEAFF.